The 32 T cell receptor beta chains reported below all come from one sample, sequenced in a study of blood T cell repertoires in COVID-19. Produced via immunoSEQ multiplex PCR; TCRdb's table is partial and in-frame only. The sample yields hundreds of thousands of clones, 85% seen once. Sequencing used peripheral blood. Receptors originate from a woman aged 50 to 60 with active or convalescent COVID-19.

The genes are TRBV28 and TRBJ1-1, with D uncertain. The germline gives CDR1 MDHEN, CDR2 SYDVKM. Between the trimmed V and J ends, which lost 5 bases and 6 bases, there was a span of 7 bases. The CDR3 is 11 amino acids. CDR3 nucleotide sequence: TGTGCCAGCAGTGGCTGGTCTGAAGCTTTCTTT. It encodes CASSGWSEAFF.

This chain connects TRBV14 to TRBJ2-7; 12 nucleotides match TRBD2. The CDR3 totals 13 residues. Germline V gene sequence: CDR1 SGHDN, CDR2 FVKESK. V trimming: 6 bases; J trimming: 10 bases; junction bases outside the gene matches: 7. Written as DNA, the CDR3 is TGTGCCAGCAGTAGGAGACTAGCGGGAGTCCAGTACTTC. Translating it yields CASSRRLAGVQYF.

V and J are TRBV5-1 and TRBJ2-1; 13 nucleotides align to TRBD2. Germline V gene data show CDR1 as SGHRS and CDR2 as YFSETQ. Trimming at V came to 5 bases and at J to 6 bases, leaving 8 bases not matched to a gene. The CDR3 sequence is 16 residues long. Written as DNA, the CDR3 is TGCGCCAGCAGGGCACCGGGACTAGCGGGATCCAATGAGCAGTTCTTC. This codes for CASRAPGLAGSNEQFF.

The gene calls are TRBV2 and TRBJ1-1; D not certain. Germline V CDR1 and CDR2: SNHLY, FYNNEI. V lost 3 bases and J 4 bases, leaving 18 bases between the germline ends. The CDR3 runs 16 residues. In nucleotides, the CDR3 is TGTGCCAGCAGTGAGCAAGGGCGGACTCTGCTCACTGAAGCTTTCTTT. Its protein is CASSEQGRTLLTEAFF.

The rearrangement uses TRBV5-1 and TRBJ2-3, with TRBD1 matching 8 bases. The CDR3 spans 14 residues. V lost 2 bases, J lost 5 bases, and 4 bases stayed unmatched. Looked up from germline, CDR1 is SGHRS and CDR2 is YFSETQ. The CDR3 DNA reads TGCGCCAGCAGCTTTGGACAGGGAGAAGATACGCAGTATTTT. Its protein product is CASSFGQGEDTQYF.

This chain uses TRBV19 with TRBJ1-6; D possibly corresponds to TRBD1 (5 bases). The germline V gene has CDR1 LNHDA and CDR2 SQIVND (reference sequence). V lost 9 bases to trimming and J lost 3 bases, with 9 bases between them. CDR3 length equals 13 residues. The CDR3 loop reads CASRQIYNSPLHF. The CDR3 nucleotides read TGTGCCAGCCGACAGATCTATAATTCACCCCTCCACTTT.

This chain links TRBV7-3 with TRBJ2-2, with D unclear. Germline CDR1 and CDR2: SGHTA and FQGTGA. The CDR3 spans 20 residues. V was pared by 5 bases and J by 5 bases, with 30 bases between. The CDR3 DNA sequence: TGTGCCAGCAGCCCGAAACGGCGTTGGAGCGAATCGACGGAAACCGGGGAGCTGTTTTTT. Its translation is CASSPKRRWSESTETGELFF.

Worth noting for this clone: The sample has other DNA sequences that encode this CDR3 too. J is TRBJ1-1 and V is TRBV29-1, with D perhaps matching TRBD1 (5 bases). Germline assignment: CDR1 SQVTM and CDR2 ANQGSEA. The CDR3 extends over 10 amino acids. Trimming shortened V by 6 bases and J by 5 bases, and 7 bases separated the two germline ends. As DNA, the CDR3 is TGCAGCGTGGGGGGGACTGAAGCTTTCTTT. Translated: CSVGGTEAFF.

This clone has a count of ten or more. The genes are TRBV7-9 and TRBJ1-1; perhaps TRBD1 as D (6 bases). Trimming stripped 2 bases from V and 4 bases from J, with 11 bases between. Germline V lookup: CDR1 SEHNR, CDR2 FQNEAQ (reference sequence). The CDR3 runs 14 residues. As DNA, the CDR3 is TGTGCCAGCAGCTTAATGGACAGTGTCACTGAAGCTTTCTTT. Amino acid sequence: CASSLMDSVTEAFF.

This clone has a single count. DNA of the CDR3: TGTGCCAGCAGCTTAATGGCGGCGGGCTATGGCTACACCTTC. This translates into CASSLMAAGYGYTF. The chain couples TRBV11-1 to TRBJ1-2; D not resolved. V dropped 2 bases and J dropped 4 bases, with 11 bases sitting between them. The germline V gene has CDR1 SGHAT and CDR2 FQDESV (reference sequence). This CDR3 has 14 amino acids.

This clone was detected only once. J is TRBJ1-4 and V is TRBV28; 9 bases are a match to TRBD1. The CDR3 is 14 amino acids. J gave up 6 bases and V 6 bases, and 5 bases lay outside the gene matches. Germline V gene data show CDR1 as MDHEN and CDR2 as SYDVKM. Here the CDR3 DNA reads TGTGCCAGCAGGCTACAGGGGGCCCATGAAAAACTGTTTTTT. Translated, it gives CASRLQGAHEKLFF.

The rearrangement joins TRBV11-1 to TRBJ1-1; 10 bases fit TRBD1. V shed 4 bases and J 6 bases; nucleotides not matched to a gene: 5. The CDR3 is 14 residues long. Germline CDR1 reads SGHAT; CDR2 reads FQDESV (reference sequence). The CDR3, as DNA: TGTGCCAGCAGCTCCCGGGACAGGGGCCCTGAAGCTTTCTTT. Protein: CASSSRDRGPEAFF.

The chain recombines TRBV19 with TRBJ1-4; D is uncertain. This CDR3 has 13 amino acids. Trimming pared 7 bases from V and 10 bases from J, leaving 16 bases between. The V gene's germline CDR1 is LNHDA and CDR2 SQIVND (reference sequence). The CDR3 here is CASTEITTGKLFF. The CDR3 coding sequence is TGTGCCAGTACAGAAATTACGACTGGAAAACTGTTTTTT.

A few counts support this clone. The rearrangement joins TRBV11-2 to TRBJ2-3; D may be TRBD2 (6 bases). Trimming took off 4 bases at V and 6 bases at J, with 17 bases between the two ends. CDR1 is SGHAT, CDR2 FQNNGV, per germline. The CDR3 is 15 amino acids. CDR3 sequence reads: CASSSGDWALDTQYF. DNA of the CDR3: TGTGCCAGCAGCTCGGGGGATTGGGCCCTGGATACGCAGTATTTT. Together with reference TRBV11-2 and TRBJ2-3, the CDR3 gives the full variable domain: EAGVAQSPRYKIIEKRQSVAFWCNPISGHATLYWYQQILGQGPKLLIQFQNNGVVDDSQLPKDRFSAERLKGVDSTLKIQPAKLEDSAVYLCASSSGDWALDTQYFGPGTRLTVL.

This chain joins TRBV25-1 and TRBJ1-2, with a tentative D call TRBD1 (6 bases). CDR1 MGHDK and CDR2 SYGVNS come from the germline V gene. The CDR3 is 14 residues long. The germline V and J ends were trimmed by 3 bases and 6 bases, with 14 bases remaining between them. Here the CDR3 DNA reads TGTGCCAGCAGTGAGAGGTACAGGGCGAATGGCTACACCTTC. It translates to CASSERYRANGYTF.

The chain has TRBV4-2 and TRBJ2-3, with 13 bases aligning to TRBD2. The CDR3 has 14 amino acids. J was trimmed by 11 bases and V by 5 bases; bases with no gene match: 7. Germline V lookup: CDR1 LGHNA, CDR2 YNFKEQ. The CDR3 reads CASSARLAGGVQYF. CDR3 nucleotides: TGTGCCAGCAGCGCACGACTAGCGGGAGGTGTGCAGTATTTT.

This chain joins TRBV19 and TRBJ2-2, with 11 bases identical to TRBD2. V lost 7 bases and J lost 3; bases outside the gene matches: 4. Germline CDR1 reads LNHDA; CDR2 reads SQIVND (reference sequence). The CDR3 contains 15 residues. This CDR3 reads CASIKGLADTGELFF. As DNA, the CDR3 is TGTGCCAGTATAAAGGGACTAGCGGACACCGGGGAGCTGTTTTTT.

The chain joins TRBV29-1 to TRBJ2-7, with 11 bases that match TRBD1. Germline CDR1 is SQVTM and CDR2 is ANQGSEA. The ends lost 6 bases at V and 3 bases at J; junction bases unmatched: 4. The CDR3 has 13 amino acids. The CDR3 reads CSVAGTGGYEQYF. The CDR3, as DNA: TGCAGCGTGGCCGGGACAGGGGGCTACGAGCAGTACTTC.

The V and J genes are TRBV7-3 and TRBJ2-1, with a tentative D call TRBD2 (6 bases). CDR3 size: 13 residues. The germline gives CDR1 SGHTA, CDR2 FQGTGA. Trimming stripped 0 bases from V and 7 bases from J, with 7 bases between. The CDR3 DNA reads as TGTGCCAGCAGCTTAACTCGGGAGAATGAGCAGTTCTTC. It specifies CASSLTRENEQFF.

This clone appeared a few times. CDR3 region: CASSTWDRGLGNTEAFF. In DNA form, the CDR3 reads TGTGCCAGTAGTACCTGGGACAGGGGGCTTGGAAACACTGAAGCTTTCTTT. The chain has TRBV19 and TRBJ1-1; 12 bases map to TRBD1. V was pared by 4 bases and J by 2 bases, with 8 bases of the junction left unmatched. Germline CDR1 reads LNHDA; CDR2 reads SQIVND (reference sequence). This CDR3 spans 17 amino acids.

This CDR3 is CASSEAGQLNSPLHF. In nucleotides, the CDR3 is TGTGCCAGCAGTGAAGCGGGACAGCTCAATTCACCCCTCCACTTT. The V gene is TRBV2, the J gene TRBJ1-6; 7 bases line up with TRBD1. Germline V gene lookup returns CDR1 SNHLY and CDR2 FYNNEI. The CDR3 is 15 residues long. V lost 0 bases, J lost 7 bases, and 3 bases stayed unmatched.

J is TRBJ1-6 and V is TRBV19, with D possibly being TRBD1 (5 bases). CDR1 and CDR2 (germline): LNHDA, SQIVND (reference sequence). The CDR3 length is 13 residues. Deletions cut 7 bases from V and 6 bases from J, with 10 bases between. The chain's CDR3 is CASKGKSNSPLHF. The CDR3 nucleotides read TGTGCCAGTAAGGGGAAGAGTAATTCACCCCTCCACTTT.

The chain joins TRBV11-2 to TRBJ1-4; D remains unclear. The CDR3 has 17 amino acids. The germline CDR1 and CDR2 sequences are SGHAT and FQNNGV. The V and J ends lost 1 base and 4 bases respectively, with 16 bases between them. CDR3 DNA: TGTGCCAGCAGCTTAGTGTTGAGGGTAAAGGGTAATGAAAAACTGTTTTTT. This encodes CASSLVLRVKGNEKLFF.

V usage is TRBV19 and J usage is TRBJ1-2, with 10 bases lining up with TRBD1. The CDR3 spans 16 residues. Germline lookup yields CDR1 LNHDA and CDR2 SQIVND (reference sequence). The V segment lost 5 bases and the J segment 8 bases; nucleotides outside the gene matches: 14. The CDR3 here is CASSSTPGQGTSGYTF. The CDR3 DNA sequence: TGTGCCAGTAGTTCTACACCGGGACAGGGGACAAGCGGCTACACCTTC.

For this clone: Germline is not matched at one junction end, which may reflect a read error. In the same sample, other DNA sequences code for this CDR3. The chain uses TRBV28 and TRBJ2-3, with D perhaps TRBD1 (6 bases). Germline assignment: CDR1 MDHEN and CDR2 SYDVKM. The CDR3 has 16 residues. The CDR3 region is CASSQLQGPYTDTQYF. Here the CDR3 DNA reads TGTGCTAGCAGCCAACTACAGGGTCCATACACAGATACGCAGTATTTT.

The rearrangement links TRBV2 to TRBJ1-1; 8 bases are a match to TRBD1. The V segment lost 0 bases and the J segment 12 bases; nucleotides outside the gene matches: 6. CDR1 and CDR2 (germline): SNHLY, FYNNEI. This CDR3 has 13 residues. The CDR3 coding sequence is TGTGCCAGCAGTGAAGCCCGGACAGGGTGGCCTTTCTTT. Its translation: CASSEARTGWPFF.

The chain joins TRBV27 to TRBJ2-3, with 11 bases lining up with TRBD2. The trim removed 5 bases at V and 5 bases at J, leaving 15 bases unmatched. The CDR3 covers 18 residues. Germline V gene sequence: CDR1 MNHEY, CDR2 SMNVEV (reference sequence). The CDR3 region has the DNA TGTGCCAGCAGTCCTGATTCCCCACTAGCGGGAGTTATAGATACGCAGTATTTT. It is translated as CASSPDSPLAGVIDTQYF.

The gene calls are TRBV12-3 or TRBV12-4 and TRBJ1-1; possibly TRBD1 for D (6 bases). This CDR3 spans 13 amino acids. With 6 bases removed from V and 1 base from J, the gap between germline ends came to 9 bases. The chain's CDR3 is CASSRTANTEAFF. CDR3 sequence (DNA): TGTGCCAGCAGCAGGACAGCGAACACTGAAGCTTTCTTT.

This clone was observed a single time. V gene TRBV7-6 combines with J gene TRBJ2-3; weak D call: TRBD2 (5 bases). V was shortened by 0 bases and J by 4 bases, with 5 bases between the two germline ends. CDR1 is SGHVS, CDR2 FNYEAQ, per germline. This CDR3 has 13 residues. CDR3 sequence reads: CASSLAGADTQYF. DNA of the CDR3: TGTGCCAGCAGCTTAGCGGGAGCAGATACGCAGTATTTT. Complete variable domain (other parts from reference TRBV7-6 and TRBJ2-3): GAGVSQSPRYKVTKRGQDVALRCDPISGHVSLYWYRQALGQGPEFLTYFNYEAQQDKSGLPNDRFSAERPEGSISTLTIQRTEQRDSAMYRCASSLAGADTQYFGPGTRLTVL.

V usage is TRBV19 and J usage is TRBJ2-1; D uncertain. V lost 4 bases and J lost 0, with 4 bases in between. Germline-derived CDR1 and CDR2 are LNHDA and SQIVND (reference sequence). This CDR3 comprises 13 residues. The CDR3 bases are TGTGCCAGTAGTACCTTCTCCTACAATGAGCAGTTCTTC. Translating gives CASSTFSYNEQFF.

The rearrangement uses TRBV3-1 (or the pseudogene TRBV3-2) and TRBJ2-1; 8 nucleotides match TRBD1. Germline CDR1 LGHDT, CDR2 YNNKEL (reference sequence). The junction had 14 bases not matched to a gene; V was cut back by 3 bases and J by 10 bases. CDR3 length equals 16 residues. Here the CDR3 DNA reads TGTGCCAGCAGCCACGTGAGCGACAGGGGTCTACGGGAGCAGTTCTTC. Amino acid sequence: CASSHVSDRGLREQFF.

This rearrangement joins TRBV30 to TRBJ1-3; no definite D call. CDR1 and CDR2 (germline): GTSNPN, SVGIG (reference sequence). The CDR3 length is 14 residues. Trimming removed 1 base at V and 0 bases at J, with 7 bases between. The CDR3 loop reads CAWSGGPSGNTIYF. CDR3 bases: TGTGCCTGGAGTGGCGGTCCCTCTGGAAACACCATATATTTT.